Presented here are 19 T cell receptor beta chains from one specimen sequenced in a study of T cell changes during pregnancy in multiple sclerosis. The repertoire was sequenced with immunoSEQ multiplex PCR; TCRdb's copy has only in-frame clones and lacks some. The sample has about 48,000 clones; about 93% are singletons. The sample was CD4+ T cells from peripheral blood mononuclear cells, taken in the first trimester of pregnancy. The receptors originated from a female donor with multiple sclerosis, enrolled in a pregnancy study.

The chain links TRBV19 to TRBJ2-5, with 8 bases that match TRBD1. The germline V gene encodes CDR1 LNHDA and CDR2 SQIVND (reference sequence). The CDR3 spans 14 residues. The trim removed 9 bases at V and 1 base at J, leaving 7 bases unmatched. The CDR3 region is CASRGHPPQETQYF. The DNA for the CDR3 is TGTGCCAGCAGGGGGCATCCCCCCCAAGAGACCCAGTACTTC.

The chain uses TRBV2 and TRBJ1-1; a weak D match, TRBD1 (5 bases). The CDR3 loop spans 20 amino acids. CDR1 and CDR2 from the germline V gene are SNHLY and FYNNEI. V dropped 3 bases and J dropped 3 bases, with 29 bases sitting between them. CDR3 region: CASSDGSEHLGGVLDTEAFF. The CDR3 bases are TGTGCCAGCAGTGATGGGTCAGAACACCTCGGAGGGGTTTTGGACACTGAAGCTTTCTTT.

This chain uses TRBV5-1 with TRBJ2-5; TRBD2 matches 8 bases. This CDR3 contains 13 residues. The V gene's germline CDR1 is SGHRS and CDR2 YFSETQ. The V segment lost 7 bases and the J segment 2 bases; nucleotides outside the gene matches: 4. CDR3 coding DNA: TGCGCCAGCCGCCCGGGAGGGCAAGAGACCCAGTACTTC. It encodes CASRPGGQETQYF.

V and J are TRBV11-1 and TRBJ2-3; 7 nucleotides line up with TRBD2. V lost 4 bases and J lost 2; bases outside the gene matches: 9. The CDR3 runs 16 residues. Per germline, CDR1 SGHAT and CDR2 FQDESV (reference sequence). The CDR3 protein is CASSSGASGPTDTQYF. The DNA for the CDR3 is TGTGCCAGCAGCTCCGGGGCTAGCGGACCCACAGATACGCAGTATTTT.

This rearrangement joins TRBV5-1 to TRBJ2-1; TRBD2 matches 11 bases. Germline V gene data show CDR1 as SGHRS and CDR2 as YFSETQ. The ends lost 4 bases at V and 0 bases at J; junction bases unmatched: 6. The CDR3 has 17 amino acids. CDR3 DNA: TGCGCCAGCAGCCTTTATAGCGGGGGGGCCTCCTACAATGAGCAGTTCTTC. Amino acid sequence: CASSLYSGGASYNEQFF.

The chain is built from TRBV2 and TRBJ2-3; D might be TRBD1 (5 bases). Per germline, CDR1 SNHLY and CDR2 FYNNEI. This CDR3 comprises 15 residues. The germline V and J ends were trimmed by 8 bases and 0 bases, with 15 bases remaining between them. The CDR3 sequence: CASLQQGSSTDTQYF. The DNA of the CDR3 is TGTGCCAGCCTTCAGCAGGGCTCTAGCACAGATACGCAGTATTTT.

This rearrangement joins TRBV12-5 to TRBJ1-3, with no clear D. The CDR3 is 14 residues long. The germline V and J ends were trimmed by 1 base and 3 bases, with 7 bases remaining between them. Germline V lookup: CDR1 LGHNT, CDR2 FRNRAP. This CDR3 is CASGLELVGNTIYF. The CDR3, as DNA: TGTGCTAGTGGTTTGGAACTAGTTGGAAACACCATATATTTT.

CDR3 nucleotide sequence: TGTGCCAGCAGCTTAACTCAGAAAGAGACCCAGTACTTC. Protein: CASSLTQKETQYF. V is TRBV7-3 and J is TRBJ2-5; the D is unclear. This CDR3 region has 13 residues. The V gene lost 0 bases and the J gene lost 3 bases, with 5 bases spanning the gap. Germline CDR1 and CDR2: SGHTA and FQGTGA. Full variable domain (outside the CDR3, taken from reference TRBV7-3 and TRBJ2-5): GAGVSQTPSNKVTEKGKYVELRCDPISGHTALYWYRQSLGQGPEFLIYFQGTGAADDSGLPNDRFFAVRPEGSVSTLKIQRTERGDSAVYLCASSLTQKETQYFGPGTRLLVL.

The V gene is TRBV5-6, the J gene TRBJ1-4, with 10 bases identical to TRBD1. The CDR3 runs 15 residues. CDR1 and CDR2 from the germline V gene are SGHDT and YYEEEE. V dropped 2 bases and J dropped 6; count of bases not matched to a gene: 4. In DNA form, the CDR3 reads TGTGCCAGCAGCTTCGGGGACAGGGGACATGAAAAACTGTTTTTT. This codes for CASSFGDRGHEKLFF.

This CDR3 is CASSLQWRADTEAFF. The CDR3 region has the DNA TGCGCCAGCAGCTTGCAATGGAGGGCTGACACTGAAGCTTTCTTT. The chain uses TRBV5-1 and TRBJ1-1; D gene ambiguous. Germline V lookup: CDR1 SGHRS, CDR2 YFSETQ. The CDR3 covers 15 residues. The V end lost 1 base, the J end lost 3 bases, and 13 bases lay between the germline ends.

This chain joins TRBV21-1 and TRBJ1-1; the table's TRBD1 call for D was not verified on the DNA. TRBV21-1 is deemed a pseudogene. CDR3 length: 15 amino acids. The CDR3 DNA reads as TGTGCCAGCAGCAATGGCCAGGCAGGGAACACTGAAGCTTTCTTT. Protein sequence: CASSNGQAGNTEAFF.

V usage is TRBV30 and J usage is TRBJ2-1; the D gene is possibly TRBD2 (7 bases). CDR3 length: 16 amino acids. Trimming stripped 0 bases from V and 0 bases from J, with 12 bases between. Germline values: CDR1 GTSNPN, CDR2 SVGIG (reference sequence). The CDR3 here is CAWSVRGRLSYNEQFF. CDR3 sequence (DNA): TGTGCCTGGAGTGTGCGGGGGCGCCTCTCCTACAATGAGCAGTTCTTC.

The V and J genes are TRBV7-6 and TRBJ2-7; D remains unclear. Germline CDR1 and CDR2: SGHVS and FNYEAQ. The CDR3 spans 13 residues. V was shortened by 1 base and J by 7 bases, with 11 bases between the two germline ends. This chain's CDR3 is CASSLEILREQYF. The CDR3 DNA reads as TGTGCCAGCAGCTTAGAAATACTACGGGAGCAGTACTTC.

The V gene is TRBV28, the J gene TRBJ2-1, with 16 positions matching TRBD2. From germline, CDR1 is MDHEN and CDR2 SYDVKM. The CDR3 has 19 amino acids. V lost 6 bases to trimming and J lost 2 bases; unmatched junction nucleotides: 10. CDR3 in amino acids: CASRPPGLAGGPPYNEQFF. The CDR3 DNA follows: TGTGCCAGCAGACCTCCGGGACTAGCGGGGGGGCCCCCCTACAATGAGCAGTTCTTC.

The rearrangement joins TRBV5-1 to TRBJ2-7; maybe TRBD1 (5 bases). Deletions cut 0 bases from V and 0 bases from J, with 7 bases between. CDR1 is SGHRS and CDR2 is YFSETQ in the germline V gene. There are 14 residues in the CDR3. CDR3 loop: CASSLGQNSYEQYF. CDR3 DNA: TGCGCCAGCAGCTTGGGACAGAACTCCTACGAGCAGTACTTC.

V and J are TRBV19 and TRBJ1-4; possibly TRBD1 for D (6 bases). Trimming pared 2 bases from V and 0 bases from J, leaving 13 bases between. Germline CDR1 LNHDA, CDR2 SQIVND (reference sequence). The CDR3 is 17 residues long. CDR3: CASSIPPGAATNEKLFF. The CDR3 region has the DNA TGTGCCAGTAGTATACCGCCAGGGGCGGCAACTAATGAAAAACTGTTTTTT.

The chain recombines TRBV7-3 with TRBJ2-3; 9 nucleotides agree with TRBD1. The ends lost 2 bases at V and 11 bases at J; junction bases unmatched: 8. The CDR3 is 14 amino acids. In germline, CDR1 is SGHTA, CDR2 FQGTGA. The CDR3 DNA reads TGTGCCAGCAGCTTAGGGACAGGGCCGTGGGTGCAGTATTTT. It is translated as CASSLGTGPWVQYF.

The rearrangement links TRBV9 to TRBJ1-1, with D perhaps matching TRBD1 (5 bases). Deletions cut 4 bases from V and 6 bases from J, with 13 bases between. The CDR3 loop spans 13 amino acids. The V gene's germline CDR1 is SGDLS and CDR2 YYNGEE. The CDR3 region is CASSPLGQAEAFF. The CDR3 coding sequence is TGTGCCAGCAGCCCCCTCGGACAAGCTGAAGCTTTCTTT.

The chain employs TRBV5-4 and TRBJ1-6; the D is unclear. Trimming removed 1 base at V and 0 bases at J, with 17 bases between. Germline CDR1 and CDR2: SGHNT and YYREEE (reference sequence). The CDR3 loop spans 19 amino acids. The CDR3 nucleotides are TGTGCCAGCAGCTTGTTCCAGAAAAACCCCAGCTCCTATAATTCACCCCTCCACTTT. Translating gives CASSLFQKNPSSYNSPLHF. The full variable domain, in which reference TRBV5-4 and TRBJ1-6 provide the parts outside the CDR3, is ETGVTQSPTHLIKTRGQQVTLRCSSQSGHNTVSWYQQALGQGPQFIFQYYREEENGRGNFPPRFSGLQFPNYSSELNVNALELDDSALYLCASSLFQKNPSSYNSPLHFGNGTRLTVT.